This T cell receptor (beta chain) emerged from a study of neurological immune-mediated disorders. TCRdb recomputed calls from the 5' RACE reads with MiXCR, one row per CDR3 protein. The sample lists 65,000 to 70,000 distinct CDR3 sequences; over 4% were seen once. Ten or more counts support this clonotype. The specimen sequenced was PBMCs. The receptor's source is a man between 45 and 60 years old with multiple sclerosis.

CDR3 coding DNA: TGTGCCAGCAGCCCGAGCTCCTATAATTCACCCCTCCACTTT. Its translation: CASSPSSYNSPLHF. J is TRBJ1-6 and V is TRBV11-2; D is unresolved. The CDR3 runs 14 residues. The germline V gene encodes CDR1 SGHAT and CDR2 FQNNGV. The V end was cut by 5 bases, the J end by 0 bases, with 5 bases between. Using reference TRBV11-2 and TRBJ1-6 for the parts outside the CDR3, the full variable domain is EAGVAQSPRYKIIEKRQSVAFWCNPISGHATLYWYQQILGQGPKLLIQFQNNGVVDDSQLPKDRFSAERLKGVDSTLKIQPAKLEDSAVYLCASSPSSYNSPLHFGNGTRLTVT.